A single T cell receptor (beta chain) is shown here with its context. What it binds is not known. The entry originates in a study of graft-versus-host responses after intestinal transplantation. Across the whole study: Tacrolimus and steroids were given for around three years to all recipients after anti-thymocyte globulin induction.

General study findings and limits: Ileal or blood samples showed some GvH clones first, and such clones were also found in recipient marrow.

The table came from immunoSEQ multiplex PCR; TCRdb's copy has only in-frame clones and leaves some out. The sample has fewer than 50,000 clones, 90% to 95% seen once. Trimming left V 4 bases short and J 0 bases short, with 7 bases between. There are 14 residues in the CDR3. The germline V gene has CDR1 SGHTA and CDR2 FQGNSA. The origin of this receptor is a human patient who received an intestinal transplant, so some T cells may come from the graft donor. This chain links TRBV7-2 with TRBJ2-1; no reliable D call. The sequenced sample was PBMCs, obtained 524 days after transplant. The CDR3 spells CASSSRGSYNEQFF. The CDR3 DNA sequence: TGTGCCAGCAGCTCGCGTGGCTCCTACAATGAGCAGTTCTTC.